What follows describes a single TCR beta chain. Its antigen is still unknown. V lost 0 bases and J 0 bases, leaving 6 bases between the germline ends. CDR3 length: 15 residues. The V gene's germline CDR1 is SGHRS and CDR2 YFSETQ. The PCR was carried out with 60 Vbeta primers and 13 Jbeta primers. Method: immunoSEQ multiplex PCR; TCRdb's copy keeps in-frame clones and lacks some. The sample carries some 48,000 clones, around three quarters recorded once. This sample was taken from a study of cytomegalovirus exposure and HLA in healthy donors. Study context: An analysis done earlier identified approximately 120 million unique TCR beta sequences from 200 million or so T cells.

Overall study results and limits: A later analysis appeared to link common viral pathogens to several of the most significant clusters. TCR beta V segments were, for the most part, productive about 87% or about 30% of the time in an earlier analysis. It was reported in a later analysis that an Asian-associated ancestry cluster showed fewer N-insertions than the roughly 710-donor mean.

Source material: PBMCs. The chain joins TRBV5-1 to TRBJ1-4; TRBD1 is a possible D gene (6 bases). The clonotype originates from a man aged 25 to 40 in good health and CMV-seropositive. CDR3 DNA sequence: TGCGCCAGCAGCTTGGGGACAGCAACTAATGAAAAACTGTTTTTT. Protein sequence: CASSLGTATNEKLFF.